This is a list of T cell receptor beta chains from one sample in a study of CD8+ T cells in alopecia areata. The repertoire was sequenced with immunoSEQ multiplex PCR; TCRdb's copy has only in-frame clones and lacks some. The table includes some 220,000 clones, roughly 56% detected once. Sequenced here: CD4+ T cells sorted from blood, sampled at week 4, from a patient treated with tofacitinib. The source is a human donor with alopecia areata. Both conserved end residues are part of each CDR3.

J gene: TRBJ1-1
V gene: TRBV27
CDR3 protein: CASSFIGAELEAFF

J gene: TRBJ2-3
V gene: TRBV5-1
CDR3 protein: CASSLGLAGSTDTQYF

J gene: TRBJ1-6
V gene: TRBV27
CDR3 protein: CASSLSWGNNSPLHF

J gene: TRBJ1-6
V gene: TRBV6-5
CDR3 protein: CASSSTGQINSPLHF

J gene: TRBJ1-1
V gene: TRBV7-6
CDR3 protein: CASSLRENTEAFF

J gene: TRBJ1-4
V gene: TRBV25-1
CDR3 protein: CASSETSSAQGGEKLFF

J gene: TRBJ2-6
V gene: TRBV25-1
CDR3 protein: CASSKYTGFSGANVLTF

J gene: TRBJ2-7
V gene: TRBV23-1
CDR3 protein: CASSQRTLGGSYEQYF

J gene: TRBJ2-1
V gene: TRBV9
CDR3 protein: CASSVGAGNSYNEQFF

J gene: TRBJ2-7
V gene: TRBV9
CDR3 protein: CASSVEGATEQYF

J gene: TRBJ2-1
V gene: TRBV29-1
CDR3 protein: CSVEASIAGGREQFF

J gene: TRBJ1-2
V gene: TRBV2
CDR3 protein: CASRYGQGSGYTF

J gene: TRBJ1-1
V gene: TRBV30
CDR3 protein: CAWSPTPRDTEAFF

J gene: TRBJ2-2
V gene: TRBV29-1
CDR3 protein: CSVDRANTGELFF

J gene: TRBJ2-1
V gene: TRBV9
CDR3 protein: CASSARPGTGSEQFF

J gene: TRBJ1-5
V gene: TRBV19
CDR3 protein: CASSTDSNQPQHF

J gene: TRBJ1-1
V gene: TRBV5-1
CDR3 protein: CASSLDLGGWRAPEAFF

J gene: TRBJ2-1
V gene: TRBV4-2
CDR3 protein: CASSQDQGGDEQFF

J gene: TRBJ2-2
V gene: TRBV7-8
CDR3 protein: CASSEGGTGELFF

J gene: TRBJ1-2
V gene: TRBV2
CDR3 protein: CASSVIEGGGYTF

J gene: TRBJ2-1
V gene: TRBV29-1
CDR3 protein: CSVTGSGQGYNEQFF

J gene: TRBJ2-1
V gene: TRBV30
CDR3 protein: CAWSVFTHEQFF

J gene: TRBJ1-3
V gene: TRBV29-1
CDR3 protein: CSVVGSPGNTIYF

J gene: TRBJ2-1
V gene: TRBV6-5
CDR3 protein: CASSYSTGQGLHEQFF

J gene: TRBJ2-1
V gene: TRBV5-4
CDR3 protein: CASTLGLAGREQFF

J gene: TRBJ2-7
V gene: TRBV9
CDR3 protein: CASSVDIGVGEQYF

J gene: TRBJ2-2
V gene: TRBV5-1
CDR3 protein: CASSLDGGSNTGELFF

J gene: TRBJ2-1
V gene: TRBV29-1
CDR3 protein: CSAEGDNEQFF

J gene: TRBJ1-6
V gene: TRBV7-9
CDR3 protein: CAVGATINSPLHF

J gene: TRBJ2-3
V gene: TRBV13
CDR3 protein: CASSTRQGTDTQYF

J gene: TRBJ2-1
V gene: TRBV9
CDR3 protein: CASSVADNLNEQFF

J gene: TRBJ2-1
V gene: TRBV6-5
CDR3 protein: CASSYEPISSYNEQFF

J gene: TRBJ2-4
V gene: TRBV5-1
CDR3 protein: CASSLGRLGQGWYF

J gene: TRBJ2-7
V gene: TRBV30
CDR3 protein: CAWTGEYEQYF

J gene: TRBJ1-6
V gene: TRBV30
CDR3 protein: CAWSPLTGNNSPLHF

J gene: TRBJ2-3
V gene: TRBV2
CDR3 protein: CASSVDRGLRSSTDTQYF

J gene: TRBJ1-1
V gene: TRBV18
CDR3 protein: CASSPRRGENTEAFF

J gene: TRBJ1-1
V gene: TRBV30
CDR3 protein: CAWKDRGRTEAFF

J gene: TRBJ2-5
V gene: TRBV15
CDR3 protein: CATSRDKLQETQYF

J gene: TRBJ2-7
V gene: TRBV10-3
CDR3 protein: CAISLDRFTGEQYF

J gene: TRBJ1-1
V gene: TRBV29-1
CDR3 protein: CSVRDRNTEAFF